These 25 T cell receptor beta chains were sequenced from one sample in a study of T cell changes during pregnancy in multiple sclerosis (dated by TCRdb to between 2018 and 2021). To prepare the library, the immunoSEQ multiplex PCR assay was applied. Sourced from immuneACCESS, this table was stored by TCRdb with only in-frame sequences that have V and J called. A share of the clones is absent; for the studies checked, an unresolved V gene accounts for under half, and the remainder has no known explanation. A total of tens of thousands of clones appear in this sample, around 93% of them only once. The ten largest clones represent roughly 2.5% of the sample. The source material was peripheral blood, sampled in the second trimester of pregnancy. The source is a female donor with multiple sclerosis, enrolled in a pregnancy study.

This sequence joins TRBV5-1 and TRBJ2-7, with TRBD1 identical over 7 bases. This CDR3 has 15 residues. Germline V lookup: CDR1 SGHRS, CDR2 YFSETQ. The junction had 6 bases not matched to a gene; V was cut back by 0 bases and J by 3 bases. CDR3 nucleotides: TGCGCCAGCAGCTTGGGACAGGGCCCATACTACGAGCAGTACTTC. Protein sequence: CASSLGQGPYYEQYF.

The chain couples TRBV9 to TRBJ1-4; D possibly corresponds to TRBD1 (5 bases). This CDR3 has 15 amino acids. Between the trimmed V and J ends, which lost 4 bases and 4 bases, there was a span of 14 bases. The V gene's germline CDR1 is SGDLS and CDR2 YYNGEE. The CDR3 coding sequence is TGTGCCAGCAGCCCTGGCGAGACAGTTAATGAAAAACTGTTTTTT. Encoded protein: CASSPGETVNEKLFF.

The CDR3 loop reads CAWRRGGITTGELFF. CDR3 coding DNA: TGTGCCTGGAGGCGCGGCGGGATCACAACCGGGGAGCTGTTTTTT. V and J are TRBV30 and TRBJ2-2; D might be TRBD2 (6 bases). This CDR3 region has 15 residues. Germline CDR1 is GTSNPN and CDR2 is SVGIG (reference sequence). V lost 3 bases and J 5 bases, leaving 16 bases between the germline ends.

The rearrangement links TRBV5-1 to TRBJ2-2; 11 nucleotides match TRBD2. Germline CDR1 reads SGHRS; CDR2 reads YFSETQ. V was clipped by 3 bases and J by 1 base; unmatched bases: 2. The length of the CDR3 is 16 residues. The CDR3 bases are TGCGCCAGCAGCTGGGGGACTAGCGGGAACACCGGGGAGCTGTTTTTT. This translates into CASSWGTSGNTGELFF.

This chain joins TRBV5-5 and TRBJ2-7, with a tentative D call TRBD1 (6 bases). The CDR3 extends over 15 amino acids. Germline-derived CDR1 and CDR2 are SGHKS and YYEKEE (reference sequence). The V end was cut by 2 bases, the J end by 3 bases, with 15 bases between. CDR3 coding DNA: TGTGCCAGCAGCTTCTTCCTTACAGGGATCTACGAGCAGTACTTC. Its translation: CASSFFLTGIYEQYF.

V is TRBV6-1 and J is TRBJ2-1; TRBD2 matches 14 bases. Germline V gene data show CDR1 as MNHNS and CDR2 as SASEGT. This CDR3 comprises 15 residues. Unmatched junction bases numbered 6, after V lost 5 bases and J lost 9 bases. CDR3: CASSPTSGGATEQFF. The CDR3 DNA follows: TGTGCCAGCAGTCCGACTAGCGGGGGGGCCACTGAGCAGTTCTTC.

This chain joins TRBV13 and TRBJ2-1; D remains unclear. This CDR3 has 11 amino acids. Trimming took off 5 bases at V and 7 bases at J, with 6 bases between the two ends. CDR1 and CDR2 (germline): PRHDT, FYEKMQ (reference sequence). This CDR3 is CASSAKNEQFF. The CDR3 region has the DNA TGTGCCAGCAGCGCGAAAAATGAGCAGTTCTTC.

The chain couples TRBV6-5 to TRBJ2-1; D might be TRBD2 (6 bases). The germline V and J ends were trimmed by 2 bases and 6 bases, with 17 bases remaining between them. The CDR3 is made up of 16 amino acids. Germline V gene sequence: CDR1 MNHEY, CDR2 SVGAGI. CDR3 amino acids: CASSYKGREFRNEQFF. DNA for the CDR3: TGTGCCAGCAGTTACAAAGGTCGGGAGTTTCGCAATGAGCAGTTCTTC.

The J gene is TRBJ1-2, the V gene TRBV15, with 7 bases lining up with TRBD1. Germline V gene lookup returns CDR1 LNHNV and CDR2 YYDKDF (reference sequence). V lost 3 bases and J lost 8; bases outside the gene matches: 3. CDR3 length equals 12 residues. CDR3 residues: CATSSGTAGYTF. CDR3 coding DNA: TGTGCCACCAGCAGTGGGACAGCCGGCTACACCTTC. The complete variable domain, with remaining parts taken from reference TRBV15 and TRBJ1-2, reads DAMVIQNPRYQVTQFGKPVTLSCSQTLNHNVMYWYQQKSSQAPKLLFHYYDKDFNNEADTPDNFQSRRPNTSFCFLDIRSPGLGDTAMYLCATSSGTAGYTFGSGTRLTVV.

The chain is built from TRBV5-1 and TRBJ2-3; D is ambiguous. The germline V gene encodes CDR1 SGHRS and CDR2 YFSETQ. Trimming removed 4 bases at V and 0 bases at J, with 9 bases between. CDR3 length: 14 residues. DNA for the CDR3: TGCGCCAGCAGCGCCCGGGTGAGCACAGATACGCAGTATTTT. Its translation is CASSARVSTDTQYF.

V is TRBV30 and J is TRBJ1-1; 7 bases are a match to TRBD1. The trim removed 3 bases at V and 11 bases at J, leaving 6 bases unmatched. Germline V gives CDR1 GTSNPN, CDR2 SVGIG (reference sequence). The CDR3 loop spans 11 amino acids. CDR3 residues: CAWRTGELAFF. The CDR3 nucleotides read TGTGCCTGGAGAACAGGGGAATTGGCTTTCTTT. Variable domain in full (rest from reference TRBV30 and TRBJ1-1): SQTIHQWPATLVQPVGSPLSLECTVEGTSNPNLYWYRQAAGRGLQLLFYSVGIGQISSEVPQNLSASRPQDRQFILSSKKLLLSDSGFYLCAWRTGELAFFGQGTRLTVV.

V usage is TRBV18 and J usage is TRBJ2-1; TRBD1 aligns across 7 bases. The CDR3 consists of 17 residues. Germline V gene data show CDR1 as KGHSH and CDR2 as LQKENI. The V gene end was trimmed by 4 bases and the J gene end by 3 bases; junction bases not matched to a gene: 12. The CDR3 bases are TGTGCCAGCTCACTGGACAGGAACCCTCTACGCTACAATGAGCAGTTCTTC. It translates to CASSLDRNPLRYNEQFF.

V and J are TRBV6-1 and TRBJ2-7, with 7 bases that match TRBD1. V dropped 3 bases and J dropped 0; count of bases not matched to a gene: 2. The CDR3 spans 14 residues. CDR1 is MNHNS, CDR2 SASEGT, per germline. CDR3 bases: TGTGCCAGCAGTGAGTACAGGGGCTCCTACGAGCAGTACTTC. Translating gives CASSEYRGSYEQYF.

This clone is judged medium-sized. The V and J genes are TRBV5-8 and TRBJ1-6; TRBD1 matches 8 bases. The CDR3 contains 16 residues. Trimming cost V 4 bases and J 9 bases; bases outside gene matches: 12. Germline-derived CDR1 and CDR2 are SGHTS and YDEGEE. CDR3 in amino acids: CASSLRGTGATSPLHF. In DNA form, the CDR3 reads TGTGCCAGCAGCCTCCGGGGGACAGGCGCCACTTCACCCCTCCACTTT. Complete variable domain (other parts from reference TRBV5-8 and TRBJ1-6): EAGVTQSPTHLIKTRGQQATLRCSPISGHTSVYWYQQALGLGLQFLLWYDEGEERNRGNFPPRFSGRQFPNYSSELNVNALELEDSALYLCASSLRGTGATSPLHFGNGTRLTVT.

This rearrangement joins TRBV5-1 to TRBJ2-2; 8 positions agree with TRBD2. Looked up from germline, CDR1 is SGHRS and CDR2 is YFSETQ. The CDR3 runs to 14 residues. V gave up 4 bases and J gave up 6 bases; unmatched junction bases: 5. CDR3 protein: CASSLQAGAGELFF. CDR3 bases: TGCGCCAGCAGCCTACAAGCGGGAGCCGGGGAGCTGTTTTTT.

The rearrangement links TRBV6-1 to TRBJ2-3; D not certain. This CDR3 comprises 13 residues. Germline CDR1 and CDR2: MNHNS and SASEGT. Between the trimmed V and J ends, which lost 7 bases and 2 bases, there was a span of 10 bases. The DNA for the CDR3 is TGTGCCAGCAATTTCAGGAACACAGATACGCAGTATTTT. It codes for CASNFRNTDTQYF.

The chain uses TRBV4-1 and TRBJ1-2; 10 bases fit TRBD1. V dropped 4 bases and J dropped 7; count of bases not matched to a gene: 6. The CDR3 sequence is 14 residues long. Germline V lookup: CDR1 MGHRA, CDR2 YSYEKL. CDR3 sequence reads: CASSPDRGPAGYTF. CDR3 in DNA: TGCGCCAGCAGCCCAGACAGGGGGCCTGCTGGCTACACCTTC.

The J gene is TRBJ1-1, the V gene TRBV9, with unresolved D. Trimming removed 3 bases at V and 2 bases at J, with 8 bases between. In germline, CDR1 is SGDLS, CDR2 YYNGEE. The CDR3 has 13 residues. The CDR3 bases are TGTGCCAGCAGCGCAGCGGGAAACACTGAAGCTTTCTTT. Its translation is CASSAAGNTEAFF.

The rearrangement joins TRBV19 to TRBJ1-1, with TRBD1 matching 7 bases. This CDR3 is 13 amino acids long. V was pared by 10 bases and J by 1 base, with 6 bases of the junction left unmatched. Germline CDR1 and CDR2: LNHDA and SQIVND (reference sequence). CDR3 sequence: CATRDRTNTEAFF. Here the CDR3 DNA reads TGTGCCACCCGGGACAGAACGAACACTGAAGCTTTCTTT.

The table lists this clone with a few counts. This chain connects TRBV5-1 to TRBJ2-3; 8 nucleotides line up with TRBD1. This CDR3 has 17 residues. The ends lost 1 base at V and 1 base at J; junction bases unmatched: 8. Germline V gene data show CDR1 as SGHRS and CDR2 as YFSETQ. This CDR3 reads CASSLFGQGAGTDTQYF. The CDR3 DNA follows: TGCGCCAGCAGCTTGTTCGGCCAGGGGGCGGGCACAGATACGCAGTATTTT. The whole variable domain, filled in from reference TRBV5-1 and TRBJ2-3, reads KAGVTQTPRYLIKTRGQQVTLSCSPISGHRSVSWYQQTPGQGLQFLFEYFSETQRNKGNFPGRFSGRQFSNSRSEMNVSTLELGDSALYLCASSLFGQGAGTDTQYFGPGTRLTVL.

This chain uses TRBV6-1 with TRBJ2-7; a weak D match, TRBD2 (5 bases). V lost 5 bases and J 6 bases, leaving 17 bases between the germline ends. The CDR3 consists of 14 residues. The germline CDR1 and CDR2 sequences are MNHNS and SASEGT. The CDR3: CASSLAGLAVEQYF. In DNA, the CDR3 is TGTGCCAGCAGTCTAGCTGGGCTAGCAGTCGAGCAGTACTTC.

This clone was seen once. V and J are TRBV13 and TRBJ2-2; weak D call: TRBD2 (5 bases). The CDR3 spans 17 residues. Germline-derived CDR1 and CDR2 are PRHDT and FYEKMQ (reference sequence). Trimming removed 4 bases from V and 4 bases from J, with 19 bases in between. The CDR3 sequence is CASSSPSSPTGTGELFF. The CDR3 DNA reads as TGTGCCAGCAGCTCCCCTAGCTCCCCCACGGGCACCGGGGAGCTGTTTTTT.

This chain connects TRBV13 to TRBJ2-4; 8 nucleotides match TRBD1. Germline CDR1 reads PRHDT; CDR2 reads FYEKMQ (reference sequence). This CDR3 is built from 17 residues. Trimming removed 0 bases from V and 2 bases from J; junction bases left unmatched: 6. CDR3 bases: TGTGCCAGCAGCTTAGGATCTCAGGGGGCGTCCAAAAACATTCAGTACTTC. Amino acid sequence: CASSLGSQGASKNIQYF.

CDR3 loop: CASSLTDLYVPDTQYF. Here the CDR3 DNA reads TGTGCCAGCAGTTTGACAGATCTATACGTCCCAGATACGCAGTATTTT. This chain uses TRBV6-6 with TRBJ2-3, with D possibly being TRBD1 (5 bases). Trimming took 4 bases from V and 4 from J, leaving 18 bases between them. Germline assignment: CDR1 MNHNY and CDR2 SVGAGI (reference sequence). The CDR3 length is 16 residues.

The chain is built from TRBV7-8 and TRBJ1-2; the D is unclear. The CDR3 has 12 residues. Germline V gene sequence: CDR1 SGHVS, CDR2 FQNEAQ. The V and J ends lost 5 bases and 2 bases respectively, with 6 bases between them. The CDR3 DNA is TGTGCCAGCAGCCCGGGGAACTATGGCTACACCTTC. Its translation is CASSPGNYGYTF.